Presented here are 6 T cell receptor beta chains from one specimen sequenced in a study of cytomegalovirus exposure and HLA in healthy donors. PCR used 60 Vbeta primers and 13 Jbeta primers. Using immunoSEQ multiplex PCR, the repertoire was profiled, and TCRdb retains in-frame clones only, with some absent. In the table there are more than 85,000 clones, about 60% of which are singletons. The specimen was PBMCs. The receptors stem from a woman under 40 in good health and CMV-seronegative.

The DNA of the CDR3 is TGTGCCAGCAGACCAAACAGGGGGCCGAGCACAGATACGCAGTATTTT. Its translation is CASRPNRGPSTDTQYF. The chain has TRBV7-9 and TRBJ2-3; 9 bases agree with TRBD1. Germline V lookup: CDR1 SEHNR, CDR2 FQNEAQ (reference sequence). Trimming at V came to 6 bases and at J to 0 bases, leaving 7 bases not matched to a gene. The CDR3 sequence is 16 residues long.

The chain links TRBV19 to TRBJ1-2; TRBD1 matches 9 bases. The CDR3 extends over 12 amino acids. With 4 bases clipped from V and 13 bases from J, the junction kept 7 bases outside the gene matches. Germline V lookup: CDR1 LNHDA, CDR2 SQIVND (reference sequence). The DNA of the CDR3 is TGTGCCAGTAGTAGGGGACAGGGAACGGTCACCTTC. Protein sequence: CASSRGQGTVTF.

V gene TRBV19 combines with J gene TRBJ1-6, with 7 bases aligning to TRBD1. Germline-derived CDR1 and CDR2 are LNHDA and SQIVND (reference sequence). This CDR3 spans 14 amino acids. With 9 bases clipped from V and 10 bases from J, the junction kept 12 bases outside the gene matches. The CDR3 region is CASARDSVYSPLHF. CDR3 sequence (DNA): TGTGCCAGCGCCCGGGACAGTGTTTACTCACCCCTCCACTTT.

This CDR3 reads CASSPDFQGNQPQHF. CDR3 DNA: TGTGCCAGTAGTCCAGATTTTCAGGGGAATCAGCCCCAGCATTTT. J is TRBJ1-5 and V is TRBV19; D may be TRBD1 (6 bases). CDR3 length equals 15 residues. Per the germline V gene, CDR1 is LNHDA and CDR2 is SQIVND (reference sequence). Between the trimmed V and J ends, which lost 5 bases and 4 bases, there was a span of 15 bases.

This clone appeared a few times. The rearrangement links TRBV29-1 to TRBJ2-7, with a possible D match to TRBD2 (6 bases). This CDR3 region has 13 residues. Trimming removed 2 bases from V and 5 bases from J, with 13 bases in between. Germline V lookup: CDR1 SQVTM, CDR2 ANQGSEA. The CDR3 DNA follows: TGCAGCGTTGAAAAGGATTGGGGGGACGAGCAGTACTTC. Encoded protein: CSVEKDWGDEQYF.

The chain has TRBV5-6 and TRBJ1-2; D remains unclear. Germline values: CDR1 SGHDT, CDR2 YYEEEE. This CDR3 contains 13 residues. V dropped 1 base and J dropped 8 bases, with 12 bases sitting between them. The CDR3 here is CASSLPSSGGYTF. CDR3 bases: TGTGCCAGCAGCTTGCCGTCATCGGGGGGCTACACCTTC.